This T cell receptor (beta chain) was profiled in a study of T cell clones after liver transplantation (dated by TCRdb to between 2018 and 2020). With respect to the entire study: The samples were obtained from ITN030ST, a randomized trial that attempted immunosuppression withdrawal within 2 years after liver transplantation. A cohort of 8 liver transplant recipients was studied, of whom 3 were classified as tolerant and 5 as non-tolerant. Blood samples were collected pre-transplant, then pre-randomization ahead of withdrawal, and finally post-randomization once withdrawal had either been completed or failed. As an antigen-independent comparator for donor-reactive sequences, third party-reactive TCRbeta sequences were also identified from pre-transplant MLRs. Three of the eight recipients were HCV-positive; the others were transplanted for non-autoimmune, non-viral indications. Donor-reactive T cell clones were identified using TCRbeta sequencing after a pre-transplant mixed lymphocyte reaction and were then followed in post-transplant blood. Tolerance meant complete immunosuppression withdrawal for at least one year without liver enzymes rising beyond twice the upper limit of normal. Subjects received no induction therapy and standard immunosuppression until randomization at 12-24 months post-transplant. Points the paper makes about the study in general: When repertoire turnover was taken into account, detection of donor-reactive sequences was significantly reduced in 7 of 8 subjects for CD4 and in 8 of 8 subjects for CD8. Low numbers of available donor cells limited the measurable donor-reactive repertoire in a couple of subjects. Because allograft tissue specimens were not available, migration of donor-reactive T cells into the graft, rather than deletion, may have occurred. A greater decline was seen for donor-reactive sequences than for third party-reactive sequences, suggesting partial antigen-specific deletion unrelated to withdrawal success. In 5 of 8 subjects, regardless of tolerance or HCV status, circulating donor-reactive CD4 TCRbeta sequences dropped significantly post-transplant. Because of small, heterogeneous patient numbers and non-standardized post-transplant time points, the conclusions were only preliminary.

Frozen genomic DNA underwent high-throughput TCRbeta CDR3 sequencing by immunoSEQ, including PCR amplification, mapping, bias correction and internal controls. In the paper's pipeline: Only productive rearrangements were retained, with each unique TCRbeta sequence defined by its CDR3 nucleotide sequence together with its V and J gene. For a sequence to be called donor-reactive, it needed a frequency of at least 0.01% and at least 5-fold expansion in CFSE-low cells compared with unstimulated pre-transplant cells. To ensure at least 90% detection power, minimum frequency thresholds were set for each subject based on that subject's lowest-template unstimulated sample. Jensen-Shannon divergence between the top 1000 TCRbeta sequences after and before transplant was used to measure repertoire turnover. Two-sided Fisher's exact tests were used to test for changes in how often donor-reactive sequences were detected. Not all clones reach the TCRdb copy of this immuneACCESS table, which keeps in-frame sequences only. Checked studies attribute under half of the gap to unresolved V genes and leave the rest unexplained. For V, J and clone size, that table is used; D and trimming come from the DNA. The sample profile shows 80,000 or so clones; 65% to 85% of them were found once. The ten largest clones capture roughly 0.44% of the sample.

A remark on this clone: Its specific antigen is unknown. No base quality information exists; no much larger clone differs at one position.

Unstimulated PBMCs, after thawing, were stained for CD3, CD4 and CD8 and then FACS-sorted into CD3+CD4+ and CD3+CD8+ populations. Each of the 8 studied subjects was randomized to immunosuppression withdrawal. Genomic DNA was isolated with the Qiagen DNeasy Blood and Tissue Kit. Spanning cysteine to phenylalanine, the CDR3 consists of 15 amino acids. Only the CDR3 portion is preserved as DNA: 45 bases, with reading frame beginning at the first base. The germline V gene (reference sequence) sets CDR1 to SGHNT and CDR2 to YYREEE. Trimming removed 4 bases from V and 2 bases from J; the gene matches leave 6 bases unexplained.

The receptor's source is a human patient who received a liver transplant. Following transplantation, T cells from the graft donor may be among those present. This chain is built from TRBV5-4 and TRBJ2-5; the central 9 bases match TRBD2. The sequencing used CD4+ T cells from blood, collected approximately 45 months after liver transplant. The CDR3 reads as follows: CASSAGTSWQETQYF. The DNA sequence is TGTGCCAGCAGCGCCGGGACTAGCTGGCAAGAGACCCAGTACTTC.